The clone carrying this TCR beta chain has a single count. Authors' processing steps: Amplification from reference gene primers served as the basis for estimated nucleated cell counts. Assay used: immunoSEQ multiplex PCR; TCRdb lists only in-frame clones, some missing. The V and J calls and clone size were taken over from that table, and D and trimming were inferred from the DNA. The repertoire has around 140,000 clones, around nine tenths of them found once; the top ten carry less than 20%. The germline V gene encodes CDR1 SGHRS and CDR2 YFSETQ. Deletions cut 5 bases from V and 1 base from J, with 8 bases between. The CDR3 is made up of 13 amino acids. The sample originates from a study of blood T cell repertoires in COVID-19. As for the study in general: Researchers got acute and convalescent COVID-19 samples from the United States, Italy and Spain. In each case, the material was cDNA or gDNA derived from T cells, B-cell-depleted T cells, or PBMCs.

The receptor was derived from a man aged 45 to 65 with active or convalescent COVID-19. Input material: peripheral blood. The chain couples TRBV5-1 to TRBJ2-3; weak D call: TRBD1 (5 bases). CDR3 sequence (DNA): TGCGCCAGCAGTATAGGGGGCACAGATACGCAGTATTTT. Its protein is CASSIGGTDTQYF.